The 28 T cell receptor beta chains listed next were all sequenced from one sample in a study of blood T cells in healthy people across ages. With a J-beta primer mix and a sample-barcoded 5' primer, a second PCR ran about 7 to 11 cycles. TCRdb independently ran MiXCR on the 5' RACE reads; one entry per CDR3 protein. Found here are 450,000 to 600,000 distinct CDR3 sequences, about a quarter of them singletons; the top ten hold approximately 3.7%. These data were also filed under a second study, of T cells of mothers and their children.

The sequenced material came from blood. Receptors originate from a boy younger than 10 in good health.

This sequence joins TRBV12-3 or TRBV12-4 and TRBJ2-7; D is uncertain. The CDR3 covers 12 residues. V lost 5 bases and J 4 bases, leaving 9 bases between the germline ends. CDR3 protein: CASSEHGYEQYF. CDR3 DNA: TGTGCCAGCAGTGAACATGGGTACGAGCAGTACTTC.

This clonotype was seen a single time. This chain connects TRBV3-1 to TRBJ1-6, with no clear D. The CDR3 consists of 14 residues. V dropped 5 bases and J dropped 6 bases, with 11 bases sitting between them. The germline gives CDR1 LGHDT, CDR2 YNNKEL (reference sequence). The CDR3: CASSAGTINSPLHF. CDR3 in DNA: TGTGCCAGCAGCGCCGGAACGATTAATTCACCCCTCCACTTT.

This clonotype was observed a handful of times. The rearrangement uses TRBV19 and TRBJ2-5, with TRBD2 identical over 15 bases. The J call may be incorrect, as the DNA end agrees better with TRBJ2-1. This CDR3 has 18 residues. Germline-derived CDR1 and CDR2 are LNHDA and SQIVND (reference sequence). In DNA form, the CDR3 reads TGTGCCAGTAGTCGGGGACTAGCGGGAGGCCTCGTCACACCTGAGCAGTTCTTC. Translating it yields CASSRGLAGGLVTPEQFF.

The chain links TRBV4-3 to TRBJ2-1, with 8 bases fitting TRBD2. Trimming removed 0 bases from V and 3 bases from J; junction bases left unmatched: 7. Germline V gives CDR1 LGHNA, CDR2 YSLEER. The length of the CDR3 is 17 residues. The CDR3 reads CASSQDRSSGGYNEQFF. Here the CDR3 DNA reads TGCGCCAGCAGCCAAGATCGTTCCAGCGGGGGCTACAATGAGCAGTTCTTC.

V gene TRBV9 combines with J gene TRBJ2-1; D remains unclear. CDR3 length: 17 residues. V dropped 0 bases and J dropped 0 bases, with 13 bases sitting between them. Germline assignment: CDR1 SGDLS and CDR2 YYNGEE. CDR3 protein: CASSVVTGSDSYNEQFF. Here the CDR3 DNA reads TGTGCCAGCAGCGTAGTTACGGGCAGCGACTCCTACAATGAGCAGTTCTTC.

This clonotype showed up just a few times. The chain carries TRBV12-3 or TRBV12-4 and TRBJ2-3, with D hard to call. The CDR3 totals 13 residues. V dropped 7 bases and J dropped 6 bases, with 14 bases sitting between them. The CDR3 here is CASTLGFGDTQYF. CDR3 nucleotides: TGTGCCAGCACCCTGGGGTTCGGGGATACGCAGTATTTT.

Concerning this clonotype: This likely comes from a read error, as the CDR3 has no conserved phenylalanine or tryptophan at its end. V is TRBV12-3 or TRBV12-4 and J is TRBJ2-1; TRBD2 agrees at 10 bases. V shed 5 bases, J shed 7 bases, and the junction held 5 bases outside the gene matches. This CDR3 region has 14 residues. CDR3 in DNA: TGTGCCAGCAGTCCGGGACTAGCGCTTAATGAGCAGTTCCTC. Translating it yields CASSPGLALNEQFL.

The rearrangement joins TRBV9 to TRBJ2-1; 14 nucleotides agree with TRBD2. The DNA end is more similar to TRBJ2-5, so the J call may be wrong. This CDR3 spans 16 amino acids. The V gene's germline CDR1 is SGDLS and CDR2 YYNGEE. The CDR3 nucleotides are TGTGCCAGCAGCGTAAGACTAGCGGGGGGGCAAGAGACCCAGTACTTC. It encodes CASSVRLAGGQETQYF.

This rearrangement joins TRBV11-3 to TRBJ2-5; tentatively, D is TRBD1 (6 bases). The J call may be in error: the DNA end matches TRBJ2-1 better. The CDR3 has 15 amino acids. Germline V gives CDR1 SGHNT, CDR2 YENEEA. In DNA form, the CDR3 reads TGTGCCAGCAGCTTAGGATCGACAGGATCCAATGAGCAGTTCTTC. It codes for CASSLGSTGSNEQFF.

The sample holds a few counts of this clonotype. This chain joins TRBV6-6 and TRBJ1-5; 11 nucleotides align to TRBD1. The V gene's germline CDR1 is MNHNY and CDR2 SVGAGI (reference sequence). The CDR3 has 16 residues. V trimming: 6 bases; J trimming: 2 bases; junction bases outside the gene matches: 6. CDR3 sequence reads: CASRGPGQGGNQPQHF. The CDR3 DNA reads TGTGCCAGCAGGGGCCCGGGACAGGGGGGCAATCAGCCCCAGCATTTT.

CDR3 residues: CSAIGTSGGRAKNIQYF. The CDR3 nucleotides are TGCAGTGCTATAGGGACTAGCGGGGGGCGGGCCAAAAACATTCAGTACTTC. The rearrangement joins TRBV20-1 to TRBJ2-4; TRBD2 matches 15 bases. Per germline, CDR1 DFQATT and CDR2 SNEGSKA (reference sequence). V was clipped by 4 bases and J by 1 base; unmatched bases: 5. The CDR3 is made up of 17 amino acids.

This clonotype was seen a handful of times. The genes are TRBV7-9 and TRBJ2-5; no clear D gene. V lost 3 bases, J lost 3 bases, and 5 bases lay in between. The CDR3 loop spans 12 amino acids. Germline-derived CDR1 and CDR2 are SEHNR and FQNEAQ (reference sequence). CDR3 DNA: TGTGCCAGCAGCTTGTTCAAAGAGACCCAGTACTTC. Its translation is CASSLFKETQYF.

The chain recombines TRBV7-2 with TRBJ1-1; no clear D. CDR3 size: 12 residues. Trimming shortened V by 0 bases and J by 8 bases, and 7 bases separated the two germline ends. The germline gives CDR1 SGHTA, CDR2 FQGNSA. The CDR3 DNA follows: TGTGCCAGCAGCTTAGCAGGGTACGAAGCTTTCTTT. Amino acid sequence: CASSLAGYEAFF. Together with reference TRBV7-2 and TRBJ1-1, the CDR3 gives the full variable domain: GAGVSQSPSNKVTEKGKDVELRCDPISGHTALYWYRQSLGQGLEFLIYFQGNSAPDKSGLPSDRFSAERTGGSVSTLTIQRTQQEDSAVYLCASSLAGYEAFFGQGTRLTVV.

The count of this clonotype is one. This chain uses TRBV4-1 with TRBJ2-2; D is perhaps TRBD1 or TRBD2 (6 bases each). Germline V gene sequence: CDR1 MGHRA, CDR2 YSYEKL. Trimming left V 3 bases short and J 2 bases short, with 10 bases between. The CDR3 has 15 amino acids. This CDR3 reads CASSQRDTNTGELFF. Written as DNA, the CDR3 is TGCGCCAGCAGCCAGCGGGACACCAACACCGGGGAGCTGTTTTTT.

The genes are TRBV20-1 and TRBJ2-1; 7 bases align to TRBD2. This CDR3 contains 15 residues. Trimming cost V 0 bases and J 5 bases; bases outside gene matches: 7. Germline loops: CDR1 DFQATT, CDR2 SNEGSKA (reference sequence). CDR3 amino acids: CSARDEAGADNEQFF. The DNA for the CDR3 is TGCAGTGCTAGAGATGAGGCGGGAGCGGACAATGAGCAGTTCTTC.

This clonotype was counted only a few times. The chain carries TRBV6-2 or TRBV6-3 and TRBJ2-1; TRBD2 aligns across 15 bases. The DNA end is more similar to TRBJ2-5, so the J call may be wrong. This CDR3 region has 15 residues. CDR1 and CDR2 (germline): MNHEY, SVGEGT. The DNA for the CDR3 is TGTGCCAGCAGGGGGACTAGCGGGAGGACGGAGACCCAGTACTTC. Translated: CASRGTSGRTETQYF.

There are a few counts of this clonotype. The V call is TRBV4-1, the J call TRBJ2-1; tentatively, D is TRBD1 or TRBD2 (6 bases each). V lost 0 bases and J lost 5, with 17 bases in between. The CDR3 consists of 17 residues. Germline assignment: CDR1 MGHRA and CDR2 YSYEKL. In DNA form, the CDR3 reads TGCGCCAGCAGCCAAGATCCGACGGGGGCGACAAACAATGAGCAGTTCTTC. Translation: CASSQDPTGATNNEQFF.

The sample holds many counts of this clonotype. The gene calls are TRBV4-3 and TRBJ2-5; 7 bases line up with TRBD1. The germline gives CDR1 LGHNA, CDR2 YSLEER. CDR3 length equals 15 residues. V lost 0 bases, J lost 4 bases, and 5 bases stayed unmatched. The CDR3 sequence is CASSQDRGLGETQYF. The CDR3 region has the DNA TGCGCCAGCAGCCAAGACAGGGGGTTGGGAGAGACCCAGTACTTC.

This chain uses TRBV10-3 with TRBJ2-5, with 13 nucleotides matching TRBD2. The trim removed 4 bases at V and 5 bases at J, leaving 10 bases unmatched. Per germline, CDR1 ENHRY and CDR2 SYGVKD. This CDR3 has 17 residues. The DNA of the CDR3 is TGTGCCATCAGTGCAGGGACTAGCGGGGCCTCGGGGGAGACCCAGTACTTC. Translation gives CAISAGTSGASGETQYF.

The rearrangement links TRBV9 to TRBJ2-3; 8 bases align to TRBD1. Trimming at V came to 3 bases and at J to 4 bases, leaving 7 bases not matched to a gene. This CDR3 region has 15 residues. The germline gives CDR1 SGDLS, CDR2 YYNGEE. As DNA, the CDR3 is TGTGCCAGCAGCGCCCGGGACAGGCCCCCAGATACGCAGTATTTT. Translation gives CASSARDRPPDTQYF. Full variable domain (missing parts from reference TRBV9 and TRBJ2-3): DSGVTQTPKHLITATGQRVTLRCSPRSGDLSVYWYQQSLDQGLQFLIQYYNGEERAKGNILERFSAQQFPDLHSELNLSSLELGDSALYFCASSARDRPPDTQYFGPGTRLTVL.

This clonotype showed up just a few times. This rearrangement joins TRBV7-9 to TRBJ1-3; TRBD1 matches at 10 bases. The V and J ends lost 3 bases and 0 bases, in that order; junction bases with no gene match: 5. CDR1 and CDR2 (germline): SEHNR, FQNEAQ (reference sequence). The CDR3 totals 17 residues. Written as DNA, the CDR3 is TGTGCCAGCAGCTTTGGACAGGGGGGGATCTCTGGAAACACCATATATTTT. Its translation is CASSFGQGGISGNTIYF.

The chain combines TRBV9 with TRBJ2-5, with a possible D match to TRBD1 (6 bases). CDR1 SGDLS and CDR2 YYNGEE come from the germline V gene. V was trimmed by 5 bases and J by 4 bases, leaving 9 bases between them. CDR3 length: 12 residues. CDR3 loop: CASRGTSETQYF. DNA of the CDR3: TGTGCCAGCAGGGGGACATCAGAGACCCAGTACTTC.

The V and J genes are TRBV29-1 and TRBJ1-2; D is unclear. This CDR3 has 13 amino acids. Germline V gene sequence: CDR1 SQVTM, CDR2 ANQGSEA. Trimming removed 0 bases at V and 5 bases at J, with 10 bases between. CDR3: CSVEDSQIYGYTF. Here the CDR3 DNA reads TGCAGCGTTGAAGATAGCCAGATTTATGGCTACACCTTC.

This clonotype was observed a few times. J is TRBJ2-7 and V is TRBV12-3 or TRBV12-4; D is unresolved. The assigned J gene may be wrong: the sequence end matches TRBJ2-5 better. This CDR3 region has 13 residues. In DNA form, the CDR3 reads TGTGCCAGCAGTTTGTTAGCCCAAGAGACCCAGTACTTC. It encodes CASSLLAQETQYF.

This clonotype showed up just a few times. V gene TRBV7-9 combines with J gene TRBJ1-2; 12 positions agree with TRBD1. Germline CDR1 SEHNR, CDR2 FQNEAQ (reference sequence). The CDR3 runs 17 residues. V shed 0 bases and J 4 bases; nucleotides not matched to a gene: 6. The CDR3 loop reads CASSLALGGQGAYGYTF. The CDR3 nucleotides read TGTGCCAGCAGCTTAGCGCTTGGGGGACAGGGGGCCTATGGCTACACCTTC.

The V and J genes are TRBV10-3 and TRBJ2-1; tentatively, D is TRBD1 or TRBD2 (5 bases each). The germline V and J ends were trimmed by 7 bases and 4 bases, with 11 bases remaining between them. The CDR3 extends over 13 amino acids. From germline, CDR1 is ENHRY and CDR2 SYGVKD. CDR3: CAIKRDGYNEQFF. CDR3 nucleotides: TGTGCCATCAAACGGGACGGATACAATGAGCAGTTCTTC.

The chain recombines TRBV20-1 with TRBJ2-1; TRBD1 is a possible D gene (5 bases). Trimming took 3 bases from V and 4 from J, leaving 10 bases between them. CDR1 and CDR2 (germline): DFQATT, SNEGSKA (reference sequence). The CDR3 loop spans 13 amino acids. For the CDR3, the DNA is TGCAGTGCTAGCCGGACAACATACAATGAGCAGTTCTTC. Its protein product is CSASRTTYNEQFF.

There are a few counts of this clonotype. The chain uses TRBV6-5 and TRBJ1-1; perhaps TRBD1 as D (6 bases). Trimming pared 6 bases from V and 7 bases from J, leaving 15 bases between. Per the germline V gene, CDR1 is MNHEY and CDR2 is SVGAGI. The CDR3 has 13 amino acids. The CDR3: CASSEGGVSEAFF. The CDR3 DNA is TGTGCCAGCAGCGAGGGGGGCGTAAGTGAAGCTTTCTTT.